This T cell receptor beta chain was sequenced during a study of T cells in Graves' hyperthyroidism and ophthalmopathy. Study-wide results and limits: Among thyroid clonotypes expanded above 0.001, most also appeared in blood. A median approximately 6.8 months before onset, the model predicted ophthalmopathy.

Germline values: CDR1 SGHAT, CDR2 FQNNGV. The V gene lost 0 bases and the J gene lost 0 bases, with 12 bases spanning the gap. The CDR3 length is 18 residues. This clonotype was seen many times. Its antigen is unknown. Template material for amplifying TCR beta CDR3 regions consisted of RNA transcripts. The primer set for the first-round RT-PCR of the TCR CDR3 was HTBI. TCRdb recomputed calls from the multiplex PCR reads with MiXCR, one row per CDR3 protein. The repertoire holds a few hundred thousand distinct CDR3 sequences, with about 15% as singletons. Clinical Activity Scores of at least 3, NOSPECS grades of at least 4 and durations under 3 months characterized ophthalmopathy patients. Patients were excluded for uncontrolled infection, other autoimmune disease, pregnancy or lactation.

This clonotype was obtained from a woman aged 25 to 39 with Graves' ophthalmopathy. This chain uses TRBV11-2 with TRBJ1-6; D may be TRBD1 (5 bases). The sequenced sample was blood. The CDR3 loop reads CASSLERGWVSYNSPLHF. The DNA for the CDR3 is TGTGCCAGCAGCTTAGAAAGGGGATGGGTCTCCTATAATTCACCCCTCCACTTT.